These 17 T cell receptor beta chains were all obtained from the same sample, sequenced in a study of T cells in Graves' hyperthyroidism and ophthalmopathy. Amplification yielded TCR beta CDR3 regions, with RNA transcripts as the source. TCR CDR3 regions were first amplified by RT-PCR with HTBI primers. One entry per CDR3 protein, called by TCRdb with MiXCR from the multiplex PCR reads. Here the sample spans hundreds of thousands of distinct CDR3 sequences, roughly 15% being singletons. Sample: blood. The receptors derive from a middle-aged woman with Graves' ophthalmopathy.

This clonotype was seen at least ten times. CDR3 sequence reads: CASSIGGHLQETQYF. CDR3 nucleotide sequence: TGTGCCAGTAGTATAGGGGGACACCTACAAGAGACCCAGTACTTC. The chain recombines TRBV19 with TRBJ2-5; perhaps TRBD1 as D (6 bases). The CDR3 contains 15 residues. Looked up from germline, CDR1 is LNHDA and CDR2 is SQIVND (reference sequence). Between the trimmed V and J ends, which lost 1 base and 2 bases, there was a span of 11 bases.

The gene calls are TRBV7-3 and TRBJ2-7; 8 bases map to TRBD1. Losses at the gene ends were 2 bases for V and 4 bases for J; bases not matched to a gene: 7. Germline V CDR1 and CDR2: SGHTA, FQGTGA. This CDR3 comprises 15 residues. CDR3 nucleotides: TGTGCCAGCAGCTTAGACCCAGGGGGCGCTTACGAGCAGTACTTC. Its translation is CASSLDPGGAYEQYF.

This clonotype was recorded a few times. V usage is TRBV16 and J usage is TRBJ1-2, with a tentative D call TRBD1 (5 bases). V was clipped by 0 bases and J by 3 bases, with 14 bases between them. From germline, CDR1 is KGHSY and CDR2 FQNENV. The length of the CDR3 is 16 residues. The CDR3 spells CASSQSAYTGDYGYTF. In nucleotides, the CDR3 is TGTGCCAGCAGCCAATCGGCGTATACAGGTGACTATGGCTACACCTTC.

This clonotype was counted many times. The CDR3 sequence is CASSLQTYNYGYTF. For the CDR3, the DNA is TGTGCCAGCAGCTTACAGACCTATAACTATGGCTACACCTTC. V gene TRBV27 combines with J gene TRBJ1-2; D uncertain. This CDR3 is built from 14 residues. Germline CDR1 reads MNHEY; CDR2 reads SMNVEV (reference sequence). Trimming removed 6 bases at V and 1 base at J, with 12 bases between.

This clonotype has at least ten counts. The V and J genes are TRBV6-1 and TRBJ2-7; the match to TRBD1 covers 9 bases. The CDR3 contains 13 residues. V lost 6 bases and J lost 1; bases outside the gene matches: 1. CDR1 and CDR2 (germline): MNHNS, SASEGT. The CDR3 DNA follows: TGTGCCAGCAGAGGACAGGGGTCCTACGAGCAGTACTTC. This sequence encodes CASRGQGSYEQYF.

This clonotype showed up many times. This chain joins TRBV10-3 and TRBJ1-5, with TRBD1 identical over 7 bases. The CDR3 loop spans 16 amino acids. The junction had 9 bases not matched to a gene; V was cut back by 7 bases and J by 0 bases. Germline V gene sequence: CDR1 ENHRY, CDR2 SYGVKD. The CDR3 bases are TGTGCCATCACCGAACAACAGGGGACTAGCAATCAGCCCCAGCATTTT. Encoded protein: CAITEQQGTSNQPQHF.

This clonotype was detected ten times or more. This rearrangement joins TRBV12-3 or TRBV12-4 to TRBJ2-5; TRBD2 might be the D (6 bases). V gave up 2 bases and J gave up 6 bases, with 10 bases separating them. The CDR3 is 13 residues long. The CDR3 DNA is TGTGCCAGCAGTTTATCCGGGAGAAAGACCCAGTACTTC. Translating it yields CASSLSGRKTQYF.

In this sample, this clonotype turned up many times. The chain has TRBV28 and TRBJ1-2; 9 bases fit TRBD1. J gave up 8 bases and V 6 bases, and 10 bases lay outside the gene matches. The CDR3 spans 14 residues. In germline, CDR1 is MDHEN, CDR2 SYDVKM. The CDR3 nucleotides read TGTGCCAGCAGCCTGGGACAGGGCGGTCGGGGCTACACCTTC. Amino acid sequence: CASSLGQGGRGYTF.

This clonotype was recorded at least ten times. The rearrangement joins TRBV15 to TRBJ2-5; D not certain. This CDR3 is built from 15 residues. Germline V gene data show CDR1 as LNHNV and CDR2 as YYDKDF (reference sequence). V lost 0 bases and J 3 bases, leaving 11 bases between the germline ends. In DNA, the CDR3 is TGTGCCACCAGCAGAGATGTGGGCCTGGAAGAGACCCAGTACTTC. It specifies CATSRDVGLEETQYF. Combining the CDR3 with reference TRBV15 and TRBJ2-5 gives the whole variable domain DAMVIQNPRYQVTQFGKPVTLSCSQTLNHNVMYWYQQKSSQAPKLLFHYYDKDFNNEADTPDNFQSRRPNTSFCFLDIRSPGLGDTAMYLCATSRDVGLEETQYFGPGTRLLVL.

This clonotype was seen a handful of times. The V and J genes are TRBV28 and TRBJ2-5; D possibly corresponds to TRBD1 (6 bases). In germline, CDR1 is MDHEN, CDR2 SYDVKM. Between the trimmed V and J ends, which lost 4 bases and 5 bases, there was a span of 14 bases. This CDR3 is built from 14 residues. CDR3 coding DNA: TGTGCCAGCAGTTCGGGGACATGGGTGGAGACCCAGTACTTC. Its protein product is CASSSGTWVETQYF.

The CDR3 coding sequence is TGTGCCAGCGGGGGATGGGACAGGAGGGAAACGAACACTGAAGCTTTCTTT. Protein sequence: CASGGWDRRETNTEAFF. The chain couples TRBV28 to TRBJ1-1, with 8 bases fitting TRBD1. This CDR3 region has 17 residues. V lost 8 bases and J lost 1; bases outside the gene matches: 15. CDR1 is MDHEN, CDR2 SYDVKM, per germline.

This clonotype has a count of ten or more. V is TRBV6-5 and J is TRBJ1-5; TRBD1 is a possible D gene (5 bases). CDR3 length equals 13 residues. Germline CDR1 is MNHEY and CDR2 is SVGAGI. The V and J ends lost 6 bases and 6 bases respectively, with 12 bases between them. CDR3 amino acids: CASRRLRGQPQHF. CDR3 nucleotides: TGTGCCAGCAGAAGATTAAGGGGTCAGCCCCAGCATTTT.

The CDR3 DNA sequence: TGTGCCAGCAGTTATTGGACTAGCACCCCCGGGGAGCTGTTTTTT. It translates to CASSYWTSTPGELFF. The chain combines TRBV6-2 or TRBV6-3 with TRBJ2-2; 8 nucleotides align to TRBD2. The germline V gene has CDR1 MNHEY and CDR2 SVGEGT. The ends lost 3 bases at V and 6 bases at J; junction bases unmatched: 6. The CDR3 is made up of 15 amino acids.

This clonotype was observed a handful of times. This rearrangement joins TRBV6-1 to TRBJ1-5; possible D gene TRBD1, 6 bases. Germline CDR1 and CDR2: MNHNS and SASEGT. The V and J ends lost 1 base and 6 bases respectively, with 10 bases between them. The CDR3 extends over 14 amino acids. The CDR3 DNA sequence: TGTGCCAGCAGTGAAGGACAGGCAGGTCAGCCCCAGCATTTT. Amino acid sequence: CASSEGQAGQPQHF.

The sample holds many counts of this clonotype. This rearrangement joins TRBV6-4 to TRBJ2-5, with unresolved D. The V and J ends lost 5 bases and 5 bases respectively, with 18 bases between them. Germline values: CDR1 MRHNA, CDR2 SNTAGT. The CDR3 covers 15 residues. The chain's CDR3 is CASSPPLGNGETQYF. CDR3 coding DNA: TGTGCCAGCAGTCCACCCCTGGGGAATGGCGAGACCCAGTACTTC.

The chain employs TRBV19 and TRBJ1-2, with D maybe TRBD1 (5 bases). This CDR3 spans 15 amino acids. Deletions cut 3 bases from V and 8 bases from J, with 19 bases between. Germline V gene lookup returns CDR1 LNHDA and CDR2 SQIVND (reference sequence). This CDR3 is CASSISRGPAGGYTF. DNA of the CDR3: TGTGCCAGTAGTATTAGTCGGGGACCTGCTGGCGGCTACACCTTC.

In its sample, this clonotype was seen a few times. The J gene is TRBJ2-4, the V gene TRBV6-5; D tentatively reads TRBD1 or TRBD2 (5 bases each). This CDR3 is 16 amino acids long. The V and J ends lost 0 bases and 9 bases respectively, with 18 bases between them. Germline-derived CDR1 and CDR2 are MNHEY and SVGAGI. CDR3 in amino acids: CASSYSKPVYGGIQYF. CDR3 DNA sequence: TGTGCCAGCAGTTACTCGAAGCCTGTTTATGGGGGCATTCAGTACTTC.